The 14 T cell receptor beta chains in this list originate from one sample, sequenced in a study of CD8+CD57+ T cells in acquired aplastic anemia. Selection for sequencing was limited to patients who had shown CD8+CD57+ cell expansion by flow cytometry. TCR beta VDJ and CDR3 profiling used genomic DNA as template. MiXCR, applied by TCRdb to the reads, yields one record per CDR3 protein. The sample has around 150,000 distinct CDR3 sequences; roughly 50% are singletons. The material sequenced was sorted CD4+, CD8+, or CD8+CD57+ T cells (not recorded which) from PBMCs. The receptors here all came from a human donor with aplastic anemia.

The chain couples TRBV10-3 to TRBJ2-2, with no clear D. This CDR3 comprises 13 residues. CDR1 is ENHRY and CDR2 is SYGVKD in the germline V gene. V dropped 2 bases and J dropped 3 bases, with 4 bases sitting between them. DNA for the CDR3: TGTGCCATCAGTGAGGTAGACACCGGGGAGCTGTTTTTT. Amino acid sequence: CAISEVDTGELFF.

This clonotype appeared a few times. The genes are TRBV7-3 and TRBJ1-1; a weak D match, TRBD1 (5 bases). Trimming removed 2 bases at V and 3 bases at J, with 13 bases between. This CDR3 region has 15 residues. CDR1 is SGHTA, CDR2 FQGTGA, per germline. CDR3 loop: CASSLSLGRDTEAFF. The CDR3 DNA sequence: TGTGCCAGCAGCTTATCCCTGGGACGGGACACTGAAGCTTTCTTT.

The chain carries TRBV7-2 and TRBJ1-2; tentative D call: TRBD1 (6 bases). The V end was cut by 5 bases, the J end by 7 bases, with 11 bases between. Germline V CDR1 and CDR2: SGHTA, FQGNSA. The CDR3 runs 12 residues. The CDR3 is CASSPNRAGYTF. The CDR3 region has the DNA TGTGCCAGCAGCCCGAACAGGGCTGGCTACACCTTC.

The chain couples TRBV29-1 to TRBJ2-2, with D perhaps matching TRBD1 (5 bases). CDR1 is SQVTM, CDR2 ANQGSEA, per germline. The CDR3 runs to 12 residues. V was trimmed by 1 base and J by 6 bases, leaving 6 bases between them. For the CDR3, the DNA is TGCAGCGTTGAAGTAGGGGCCGGGGAGCTGTTTTTT. It yields the protein CSVEVGAGELFF.

This clonotype has ten or more counts. This chain connects TRBV11-2 to TRBJ1-2, with D maybe TRBD1 (5 bases). With 1 base removed from V and 5 bases from J, the gap between germline ends came to 17 bases. The CDR3 totals 16 residues. Per the germline V gene, CDR1 is SGHAT and CDR2 is FQNNGV. This CDR3 reads CASSLVGDFGGYGYTF. The CDR3 region has the DNA TGTGCCAGCAGCTTAGTCGGGGACTTCGGGGGATATGGCTACACCTTC.

This clonotype has a count of ten or more. This rearrangement joins TRBV7-3 to TRBJ1-2, with TRBD1 as a possible D gene (5 bases). This CDR3 contains 15 residues. Germline V gene data show CDR1 as SGHTA and CDR2 as FQGTGA. The ends were cut back, 5 bases at V and 8 bases at J, with 21 bases in the middle. CDR3 in amino acids: CASSPHPTEPKGYTF. Here the CDR3 DNA reads TGTGCCAGCAGCCCCCATCCGACAGAACCCAAAGGCTACACCTTC. The whole variable domain, filled in from reference TRBV7-3 and TRBJ1-2, reads GAGVSQTPSNKVTEKGKYVELRCDPISGHTALYWYRQSLGQGPEFLIYFQGTGAADDSGLPNDRFFAVRPEGSVSTLKIQRTERGDSAVYLCASSPHPTEPKGYTFGSGTRLTVV.

This clonotype was detected many times. The chain has TRBV15 and TRBJ2-1; 8 bases are a match to TRBD2. Germline loops: CDR1 LNHNV, CDR2 YYDKDF (reference sequence). The CDR3 runs 17 residues. V gave up 3 bases and J gave up 8 bases; unmatched junction bases: 15. The CDR3 spells CATSSRYRGLVWDEQFF. Here the CDR3 DNA reads TGTGCCACCAGCAGTCGTTACCGGGGACTAGTATGGGATGAGCAGTTCTTC.

To note about this clonotype: The conserved final phenylalanine or tryptophan is absent from the CDR3, which likely points to a read error. The rearrangement links TRBV20-1 to TRBJ1-2; possible D gene TRBD1, 5 bases. The V gene's germline CDR1 is DFQATT and CDR2 SNEGSKA (reference sequence). The V end was cut by 4 bases, the J end by 4 bases, with 13 bases between. This CDR3 is 13 amino acids long. CDR3 nucleotide sequence: TGCAGTGCTACCAGGGACGGACCCTATGGCTACACCTCC. This gives the protein CSATRDGPYGYTS.

This clonotype appeared once. The genes are TRBV9 and TRBJ1-1, with 11 bases aligning to TRBD1. Germline trimming cut 4 bases from V and 9 bases from J; bases unmatched to any gene: 5. CDR3 length: 13 amino acids. CDR1 SGDLS and CDR2 YYNGEE come from the germline V gene. CDR3 in amino acids: CASSLGTGGKAFF. The CDR3 DNA follows: TGTGCCAGCAGCCTAGGGACAGGGGGAAAAGCTTTCTTT.

This clonotype showed up just a few times. V and J are TRBV10-3 and TRBJ1-2, with TRBD1 matching 7 bases. After removal of 10 bases from V and 3 bases from J, the junction contained 5 bases not matched to a gene. Per the germline V gene, CDR1 is ENHRY and CDR2 is SYGVKD. The CDR3 spans 12 residues. For the CDR3, the DNA is TGTGCCACCAGACAGGGTGACTATGGCTACACCTTC. Translation gives CATRQGDYGYTF.

The chain uses TRBV2 and TRBJ2-5; D gene unclear. V was cut by 4 bases and J by 2 bases, with 23 bases left in between. CDR3 size: 18 residues. The germline V gene has CDR1 SNHLY and CDR2 FYNNEI. The CDR3 loop is CASSAQLNRRGSQETQYF. CDR3 bases: TGTGCCAGCAGTGCTCAATTAAATCGTAGAGGAAGTCAAGAGACCCAGTACTTC.

This clonotype was observed at least ten times. V is TRBV11-2 and J is TRBJ2-5; TRBD1 matches 7 bases. The V gene end was trimmed by 5 bases and the J gene end by 4 bases; junction bases not matched to a gene: 7. The CDR3 contains 14 residues. Germline V gene data show CDR1 as SGHAT and CDR2 as FQNNGV. The CDR3 nucleotides read TGTGCCAGCAGCCAGACAGGGATGCCAGAGACCCAGTACTTC. Its protein is CASSQTGMPETQYF.

The V call is TRBV12-5, the J call TRBJ1-5; a possible D gene is TRBD1 (5 bases). The germline V gene encodes CDR1 LGHNT and CDR2 FRNRAP. V dropped 1 base and J dropped 8 bases, with 9 bases sitting between them. The CDR3 runs 13 residues. CDR3: CASGLAGDEPQHF. CDR3 nucleotides: TGTGCTAGTGGTTTGGCGGGGGATGAGCCCCAGCATTTT.

The chain is built from TRBV2 and TRBJ2-1, with D tentatively TRBD2 (5 bases). Germline assignment: CDR1 SNHLY and CDR2 FYNNEI. The CDR3 is 12 residues long. Deletions cut 9 bases from V and 7 bases from J, with 13 bases between. The CDR3 reads CARNLLANEQFF. The CDR3 bases are TGTGCCAGGAACCTCCTAGCTAATGAGCAGTTCTTC.